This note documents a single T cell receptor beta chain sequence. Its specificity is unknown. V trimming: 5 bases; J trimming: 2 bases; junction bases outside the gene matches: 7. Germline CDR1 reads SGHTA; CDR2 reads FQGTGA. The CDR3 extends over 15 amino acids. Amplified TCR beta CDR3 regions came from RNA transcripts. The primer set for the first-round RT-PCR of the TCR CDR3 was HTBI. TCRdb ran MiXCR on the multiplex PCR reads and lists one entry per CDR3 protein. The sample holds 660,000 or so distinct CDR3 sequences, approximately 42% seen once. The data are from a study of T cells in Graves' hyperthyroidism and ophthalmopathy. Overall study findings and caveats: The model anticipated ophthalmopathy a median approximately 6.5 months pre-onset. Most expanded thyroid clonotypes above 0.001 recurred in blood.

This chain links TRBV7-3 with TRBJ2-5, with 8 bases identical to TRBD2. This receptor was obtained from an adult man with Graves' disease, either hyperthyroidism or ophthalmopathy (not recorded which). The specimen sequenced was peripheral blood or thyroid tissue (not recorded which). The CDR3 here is CASSQWPGGQETQYF. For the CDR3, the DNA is TGTGCCAGCAGCCAGTGGCCGGGGGGGCAAGAGACCCAGTACTTC.